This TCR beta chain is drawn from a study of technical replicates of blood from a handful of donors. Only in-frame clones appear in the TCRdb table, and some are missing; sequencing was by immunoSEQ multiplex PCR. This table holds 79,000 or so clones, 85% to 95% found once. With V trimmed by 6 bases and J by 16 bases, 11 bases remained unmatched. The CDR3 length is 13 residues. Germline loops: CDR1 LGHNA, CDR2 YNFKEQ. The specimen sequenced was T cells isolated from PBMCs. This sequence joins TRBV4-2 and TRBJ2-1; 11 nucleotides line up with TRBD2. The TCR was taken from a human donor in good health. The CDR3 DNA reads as TGTGCCAGCAGTAGCCTAGCGGGAGGTAGTGTATTCTTC. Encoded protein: CASSSLAGGSVFF.